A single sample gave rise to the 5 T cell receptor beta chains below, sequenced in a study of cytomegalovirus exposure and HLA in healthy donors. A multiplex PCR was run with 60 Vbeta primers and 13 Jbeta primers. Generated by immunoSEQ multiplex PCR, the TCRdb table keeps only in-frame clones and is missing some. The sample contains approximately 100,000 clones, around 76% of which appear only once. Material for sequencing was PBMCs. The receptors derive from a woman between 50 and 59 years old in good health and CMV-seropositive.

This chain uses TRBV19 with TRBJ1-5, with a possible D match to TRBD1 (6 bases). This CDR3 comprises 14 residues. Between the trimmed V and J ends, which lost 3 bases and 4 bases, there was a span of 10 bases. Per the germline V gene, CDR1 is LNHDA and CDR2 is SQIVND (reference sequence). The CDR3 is CASSIWQGNQPQHF. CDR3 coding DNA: TGTGCCAGTAGTATTTGGCAGGGGAATCAGCCCCAGCATTTT.

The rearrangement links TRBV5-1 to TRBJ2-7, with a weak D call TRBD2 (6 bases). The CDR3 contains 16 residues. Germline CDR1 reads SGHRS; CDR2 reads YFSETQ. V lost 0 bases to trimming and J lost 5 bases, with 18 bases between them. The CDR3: CASSLAFVAGRNEQYF. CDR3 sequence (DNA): TGCGCCAGCAGCTTGGCCTTCGTGGCGGGGCGGAACGAGCAGTACTTC.

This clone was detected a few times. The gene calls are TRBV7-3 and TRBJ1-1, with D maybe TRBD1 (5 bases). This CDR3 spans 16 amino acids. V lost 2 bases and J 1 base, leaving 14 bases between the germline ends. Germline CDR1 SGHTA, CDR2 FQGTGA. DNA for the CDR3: TGTGCCAGCAGCTTACAGCCCGTCAGGGCGAACACTGAAGCTTTCTTT. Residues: CASSLQPVRANTEAFF.

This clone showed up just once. The DNA of the CDR3 is TGTGCCAGCAGCCCCGGGACTAGCGTTCCCGGGGAGCTGTTTTTT. This translates into CASSPGTSVPGELFF. The rearrangement uses TRBV7-3 and TRBJ2-2, with 10 bases identical to TRBD2. The CDR3 has 15 amino acids. With V trimmed by 5 bases and J by 6 bases, 6 bases remained unmatched. The germline V gene encodes CDR1 SGHTA and CDR2 FQGTGA.

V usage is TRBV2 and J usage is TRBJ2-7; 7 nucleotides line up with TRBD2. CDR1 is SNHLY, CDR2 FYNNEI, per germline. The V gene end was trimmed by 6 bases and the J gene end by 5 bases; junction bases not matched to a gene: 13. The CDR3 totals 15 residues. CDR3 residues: CASSLVAGLRDEQYF. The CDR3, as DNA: TGTGCCAGCAGCCTAGTGGCGGGACTAAGGGACGAGCAGTACTTC.